This T cell receptor beta chain is drawn from a study of T-cell memory formation after mild COVID-19. TCRdb used MiXCR to reprocess the 5' RACE reads, holding one entry per CDR3 protein. The sample has 400,000 to 500,000 distinct CDR3 sequences; about 24% are singletons. CDR1 SGDLS and CDR2 YYNGEE come from the germline V gene. The CDR3 covers 16 residues. Germline trimming cut 4 bases from V and 2 bases from J; bases unmatched to any gene: 8. V and J are TRBV9 and TRBJ2-7; 11 positions agree with TRBD2. The sequence was collected from an adult woman who had mild COVID-19 (a few samples of this study predate the infection). Cell type and time point are not known. The source material was PBMCs or a T cell subset sorted from them (not recorded which). In DNA form, the CDR3 reads TGTGCCAGCAGCCCAGAACTGACTAGCGGGGCCTACGAGCAGTACTTC. This sequence encodes CASSPELTSGAYEQYF.